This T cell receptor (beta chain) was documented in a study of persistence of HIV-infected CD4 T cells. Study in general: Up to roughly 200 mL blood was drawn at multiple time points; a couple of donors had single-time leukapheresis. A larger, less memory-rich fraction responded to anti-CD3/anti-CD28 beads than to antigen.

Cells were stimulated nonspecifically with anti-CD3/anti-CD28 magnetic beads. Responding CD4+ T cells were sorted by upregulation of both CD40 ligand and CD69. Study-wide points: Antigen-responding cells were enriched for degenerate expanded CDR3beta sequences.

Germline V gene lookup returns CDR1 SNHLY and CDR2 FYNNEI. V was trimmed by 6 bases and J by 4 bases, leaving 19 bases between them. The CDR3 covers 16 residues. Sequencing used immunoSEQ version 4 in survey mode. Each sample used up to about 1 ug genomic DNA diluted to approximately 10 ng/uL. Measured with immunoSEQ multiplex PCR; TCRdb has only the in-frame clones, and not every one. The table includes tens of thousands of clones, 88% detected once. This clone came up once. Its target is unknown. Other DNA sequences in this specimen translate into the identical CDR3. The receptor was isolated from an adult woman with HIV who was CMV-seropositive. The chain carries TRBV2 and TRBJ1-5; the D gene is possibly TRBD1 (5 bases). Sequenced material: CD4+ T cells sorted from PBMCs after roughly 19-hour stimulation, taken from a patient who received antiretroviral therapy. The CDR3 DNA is TGTGCCAGCAGCCTCCGACAGCCCGGATCGAATCAGCCCCAGCATTTT. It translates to CASSLRQPGSNQPQHF.